This record concerns one T cell receptor beta chain sequence. This entry belongs to a study of blood T cell repertoires in COVID-19. Across the study: Spain, Italy and the United States supplied samples that represented acute and convalescent COVID-19. PBMCs, B-cell-depleted T cells, or T cells provided the cDNA or gDNA that made up the material.

The junction had 0 bases not matched to a gene; V was cut back by 1 base and J by 0 bases. Germline assignment: CDR1 SGHTA and CDR2 FQGTGA. The CDR3 is made up of 15 amino acids. Original handling: Researchers report that nucleated cell counts were estimated from reference gene primer amplification. The repertoire was sequenced with immunoSEQ multiplex PCR; TCRdb's copy has only in-frame clones and lacks some. That table furnishes V, J and clone size, whereas the DNA furnished D and trimming. Among some 62,000 clones listed, 65% to 80% were seen once. This sequence originates from a human donor in a cohort sampled during active COVID-19. The V gene is TRBV7-3, the J gene TRBJ2-1; 7 nucleotides line up with TRBD2. The sample was peripheral blood. This CDR3 is CASSLSGGSYNEQFF. CDR3 in DNA: TGTGCCAGCAGCTTAAGCGGGGGCTCCTACAATGAGCAGTTCTTC.